The 11 T cell receptor beta chains in this list originate from one sample, sequenced in a study of cytomegalovirus exposure and HLA in healthy donors. Libraries were prepared by immunoSEQ multiplex PCR; TCRdb keeps only in-frame clonotypes and omits some of them. In the table there are 59,000 or so clones, approximately 92% of which are singletons. Sequencing input: PBMCs. These receptors all come from a woman between 18 and 29 years old in good health and CMV-seronegative.

This clone was seen once. This chain uses TRBV18 with TRBJ2-5; the match to TRBD2 covers 9 bases. This CDR3 region has 15 residues. Germline CDR1 and CDR2: KGHSH and LQKENI. Trimming removed 2 bases from V and 4 bases from J; junction bases left unmatched: 5. DNA of the CDR3: TGTGCCAGCTCACCAGTAGCGGGAGTCGGAGAGACCCAGTACTTC. It yields the protein CASSPVAGVGETQYF.

The rearrangement joins TRBV28 to TRBJ2-5; 13 bases are shared with TRBD2. Losses at the gene ends were 3 bases for V and 5 bases for J; bases not matched to a gene: 6. CDR1 and CDR2 from the germline V gene are MDHEN and SYDVKM. The CDR3 length is 16 residues. The CDR3 loop is CASSLMGLAGPETQYF. CDR3 DNA sequence: TGTGCCAGCAGTTTGATGGGACTAGCGGGACCGGAGACCCAGTACTTC.

This chain connects TRBV9 to TRBJ1-5, with D possibly matching TRBD1 (6 bases). V was shortened by 5 bases and J by 5 bases, with 17 bases between the two germline ends. The CDR3 is 15 amino acids. The V gene's germline CDR1 is SGDLS and CDR2 YYNGEE. The CDR3 reads CASSRTETPYQPQHF. The CDR3 DNA is TGTGCCAGCAGTAGGACAGAAACACCCTATCAGCCCCAGCATTTT.

This clone was counted only a few times. This CDR3 reads CASSGTSGSLDEQYF. The CDR3 coding sequence is TGTGCCAGCAGTGGGACTAGCGGGAGTTTAGACGAGCAGTACTTC. The chain is built from TRBV2 and TRBJ2-7; TRBD2 matches 13 bases. CDR1 and CDR2 from the germline V gene are SNHLY and FYNNEI. V lost 4 bases and J lost 5; bases outside the gene matches: 5. The CDR3 is 15 residues long.

V is TRBV27 and J is TRBJ2-1; D may be TRBD2 (5 bases). This CDR3 is built from 14 residues. Looked up from germline, CDR1 is MNHEY and CDR2 is SMNVEV (reference sequence). V lost 0 bases and J lost 7, with 10 bases in between. CDR3 sequence (DNA): TGTGCCAGCAGTTTATCAGCGGAGACAAATGAGCAGTTCTTC. Translating it yields CASSLSAETNEQFF.

The gene calls are TRBV5-1 and TRBJ2-3, with TRBD2 matching 7 bases. Germline V lookup: CDR1 SGHRS, CDR2 YFSETQ. Germline trimming cut 4 bases from V and 5 bases from J; bases unmatched to any gene: 7. The CDR3 sequence is 14 residues long. CDR3 DNA: TGCGCCAGCAGCCCGCCGGGGGGTGTAGATACGCAGTATTTT. Amino acid sequence: CASSPPGGVDTQYF.

This chain uses TRBV11-2 with TRBJ1-2; 7 bases are a match to TRBD1. With 1 base clipped from V and 3 bases from J, the junction kept 8 bases outside the gene matches. This CDR3 has 16 amino acids. Per the germline V gene, CDR1 is SGHAT and CDR2 is FQNNGV. This CDR3 reads CASSLGRTGGHYGYTF. In nucleotides, the CDR3 is TGTGCCAGCAGCTTAGGTCGGACAGGTGGGCACTATGGCTACACCTTC.

The gene calls are TRBV7-3 and TRBJ2-7, with 8 bases lining up with TRBD2. This CDR3 has 15 amino acids. Germline values: CDR1 SGHTA, CDR2 FQGTGA. Germline trimming cut 5 bases from V and 2 bases from J; bases unmatched to any gene: 8. In DNA form, the CDR3 reads TGTGCCAGCAGCCGGGGGGGGACGGTGACCTACGAGCAGTACTTC. This translates into CASSRGGTVTYEQYF.

This chain joins TRBV19 and TRBJ1-2; the D gene is possibly TRBD1 (5 bases). There are 15 residues in the CDR3. V dropped 5 bases and J dropped 6 bases, with 19 bases sitting between them. Germline CDR1 LNHDA, CDR2 SQIVND (reference sequence). The CDR3 sequence is CASSPSPGWLDGYTF. The CDR3 DNA sequence: TGTGCCAGTAGTCCGTCCCCAGGGTGGCTTGATGGCTACACCTTC.

The count of this clone is one. A read error may produce the germline difference seen at one junction end. This sequence joins TRBV6-1 and TRBJ2-1; a weak D match, TRBD1 (6 bases). The CDR3 extends over 15 amino acids. Germline V gene sequence: CDR1 MNHNS, CDR2 SASEGT. In DNA, the CDR3 is TGTGCCAGCAGAGAAGCCCCACAGGGTTGGGATGAGCAGTTCTTC. It specifies CASREAPQGWDEQFF.

V is TRBV6-5 and J is TRBJ2-5; D remains ambiguous. There are 13 residues in the CDR3. Germline V gives CDR1 MNHEY, CDR2 SVGAGI. With 4 bases removed from V and 5 bases from J, the gap between germline ends came to 11 bases. CDR3 bases: TGTGCCAGCAGTTTTTCCCTCAGGGAGACCCAGTACTTC. Translation: CASSFSLRETQYF.